This TCR beta chain was observed in a study of T cell responses to AZD1222 COVID-19 vaccine. Sequenced by immunoSEQ multiplex PCR; TCRdb stores in-frame clones only, minus some. The data show tens of thousands of clones, approximately 80% seen once. Whole-study findings and limits: The donor cohort was predominantly white British with a female majority, and clonal diversity may have been underestimated.

Doses given second, at about 4 or about 12 weeks, were pooled. In regard to this clone: Its cognate antigen is unknown.

The sequences come from peripheral blood, collected 28 days after the second AZD1222 dose. The receptor's source is an adult who received the AZD1222 COVID-19 vaccine.

The chain's CDR3 is CASSLVAGELFF. The CDR3 DNA is TGTGCCAGCAGTTTAGTCGCCGGGGAGCTGTTTTTT. V is TRBV28 and J is TRBJ2-2; D is undetermined. V was trimmed by 2 bases and J by 6 bases, leaving 4 bases between them. The CDR3 covers 12 residues. Germline V lookup: CDR1 MDHEN, CDR2 SYDVKM.